The clone carrying this TCR beta chain was seen repeatedly, ten times or more. Its specificity is unknown. These data come from a study of neurological immune-mediated disorders. Study-wide points: For the multiple sclerosis repertoire cluster, no association with any clinical or MRI feature was found. The phylogenetic placement of 18 of 34 multiple sclerosis patients' repertoires in one related-CDR3 cluster constitutes a possible signature.

Synthesis of cDNA was carried out by template-switch 5'RACE. The reaction used 10-nucleotide random UMIs. Each sequencing run yielded over 160 million TCR-beta sequences from 15-18 subjects. MiXCR was run by TCRdb on the 5' RACE reads, yielding one entry per CDR3 protein. Of tens of thousands of distinct CDR3 sequences in the sample, around 3.1% were seen once. This sample's time point: longitudinal time-point 1 (baseline). The CDR3 extends over 17 amino acids. Trimming removed 2 bases from V and 7 bases from J, with 20 bases in between. Germline CDR1 and CDR2: SEHNR and FQNEAQ (reference sequence). The chain combines TRBV7-9 with TRBJ1-4; weak D call: TRBD1 (6 bases). The sequence was obtained from a woman in her sixties with multiple sclerosis. Material for sequencing was PBMCs. The CDR3 here is CASSLSSGNRGREKLFF. CDR3 nucleotide sequence: TGTGCCAGCAGCTTATCATCAGGAAATCGGGGGCGTGAAAAACTGTTTTTT. Looking up the rest from reference TRBV7-9 and TRBJ1-4 gives the full variable domain: DTGVSQNPRHKITKRGQNVTFRCDPISEHNRLYWYRQTLGQGPEFLTYFQNEAQLEKSRLLSDRFSAERPKGSFSTLEIQRTEQGDSAMYLCASSLSSGNRGREKLFFGSGTQLSVL.